These 15 T cell receptor beta chains share one sample of origin, sequenced in a study of T cells in Graves' hyperthyroidism and ophthalmopathy. Amplified regions were TCR beta CDR3 sequences from RNA transcripts. HTBI primers drove first-round RT-PCR of the TCR CDR3. Each CDR3 protein is one row after TCRdb ran MiXCR on the multiplex PCR reads. The sample shows roughly 660,000 distinct CDR3 sequences, around 16% of them seen only once. Source material: blood. The receptors stem from a man in his fifties or sixties with Graves' hyperthyroidism.

This clonotype appeared a few times. This chain joins TRBV12-3 or TRBV12-4 and TRBJ2-7; a possible D gene is TRBD1 (6 bases). Trimming left V 5 bases short and J 1 base short, with 18 bases between. This CDR3 contains 16 residues. CDR3 nucleotide sequence: TGTGCCAGCAGTCACCTGAACAGGGTCGGGTCCTACGAGCAGTACTTC. It encodes CASSHLNRVGSYEQYF.

This chain connects TRBV5-1 to TRBJ2-5, with D perhaps given as TRBD1 or TRBD2 (6 bases each). Per germline, CDR1 SGHRS and CDR2 YFSETQ. V was shortened by 4 bases and J by 5 bases, with 18 bases between the two germline ends. The CDR3 runs to 15 residues. The CDR3 loop is CASSPLPGAGETQYF. CDR3 sequence (DNA): TGCGCCAGCAGCCCACTCCCGGGGGCCGGGGAGACCCAGTACTTC.

This chain uses TRBV27 with TRBJ2-3; 10 bases line up with TRBD2. CDR1 and CDR2 (germline): MNHEY, SMNVEV (reference sequence). The CDR3 covers 19 residues. Trimming took 7 bases from V and 6 from J; bases not matched to a gene: 22. The CDR3 DNA sequence: TGTGCCAGCACCCCTATCGGGTGGAGGCGGCTAGCGGGAGTTGATACGCAGTATTTT. As protein: CASTPIGWRRLAGVDTQYF.

This clonotype was counted between two and nine times. The chain employs TRBV20-1 and TRBJ2-7; TRBD2 matches at 10 bases. Germline lookup yields CDR1 DFQATT and CDR2 SNEGSKA (reference sequence). The V gene end was trimmed by 3 bases and the J gene end by 0 bases; junction bases not matched to a gene: 5. The CDR3 contains 15 residues. The CDR3 is CSASRGTSASYEQYF. CDR3 bases: TGCAGTGCTAGTAGGGGGACTAGCGCCTCCTACGAGCAGTACTTC.

The chain carries TRBV7-2 and TRBJ2-1, with 10 nucleotides matching TRBD2. The CDR3 has 15 amino acids. Germline CDR1 is SGHTA and CDR2 is FQGNSA. Trimming removed 4 bases from V and 4 bases from J; junction bases left unmatched: 4. Here the CDR3 DNA reads TGTGCCAGCAGCTCTAGCGGGAGTTTGTACAATGAGCAGTTCTTC. This gives the protein CASSSSGSLYNEQFF.

This clonotype was observed many times. This chain links TRBV12-3 or TRBV12-4 with TRBJ2-5; D possibly matches TRBD1 or TRBD2 (6 bases each). Deletions cut 3 bases from V and 4 bases from J, with 9 bases between. The CDR3 is made up of 13 amino acids. CDR3 loop: CASSFTGAETQYF. CDR3 nucleotide sequence: TGTGCCAGCAGTTTTACGGGGGCAGAGACCCAGTACTTC.

This clonotype has a handful of counts. The rearrangement joins TRBV24-1 to TRBJ1-2; maybe TRBD1 (5 bases). The V and J ends lost 1 base and 2 bases respectively, with 7 bases between them. This CDR3 has 14 amino acids. In germline, CDR1 is KGHDR, CDR2 SFDVKD. The CDR3 nucleotides are TGTGCCACCAGTGATTTCGACAGCAACTATGGCTACACCTTC. Its translation: CATSDFDSNYGYTF.

This clonotype turned up a few times. This chain's CDR3 is CASSYSKLAGGFEQFF. Written as DNA, the CDR3 is TGTGCCAGCAGTTACTCTAAACTAGCGGGAGGATTTGAGCAGTTCTTC. The genes are TRBV6-5 and TRBJ2-1; the match to TRBD2 covers 12 bases. Germline CDR1 is MNHEY and CDR2 is SVGAGI. Trimming removed 0 bases from V and 9 bases from J; junction bases left unmatched: 6. This CDR3 has 16 amino acids.

This clonotype appeared many times. The chain's CDR3 is CASSLARGETQYF. The CDR3, as DNA: TGTGCCAGCAGCTTGGCTAGGGGGGAGACCCAGTACTTC. This chain joins TRBV7-8 and TRBJ2-5; tentatively, D is TRBD1 (6 bases). The germline V gene encodes CDR1 SGHVS and CDR2 FQNEAQ. V lost 3 bases to trimming and J lost 5 bases, with 10 bases between them. The CDR3 is 13 amino acids.

In this sample, this clonotype turned up a few times. The V and J genes are TRBV5-1 and TRBJ2-1; 11 bases are shared with TRBD2. V gave up 4 bases and J gave up 8 bases; unmatched junction bases: 14. The CDR3 runs to 17 residues. Germline CDR1 reads SGHRS; CDR2 reads YFSETQ. CDR3 DNA: TGCGCCAGCAGCGGGGACTCAGGGACTAGCGGCTCCTATGAGCAGTTCTTC. It codes for CASSGDSGTSGSYEQFF.

In this sample, this clonotype turned up a few times. The chain carries TRBV9 and TRBJ2-5; 7 bases line up with TRBD1. The CDR3 loop spans 15 amino acids. CDR1 is SGDLS and CDR2 is YYNGEE in the germline V gene. Trimming at V came to 3 bases and at J to 4 bases, leaving 9 bases not matched to a gene. CDR3 coding DNA: TGTGCCAGCAGCGGATCGACAGGGCCCGGAGAGACCCAGTACTTC. The encoded protein is CASSGSTGPGETQYF.

The chain carries TRBV20-1 and TRBJ1-1; D possibly corresponds to TRBD1 (5 bases). The CDR3 extends over 11 amino acids. Germline V gene sequence: CDR1 DFQATT, CDR2 SNEGSKA (reference sequence). V was shortened by 7 bases and J by 0 bases, with 6 bases between the two germline ends. The CDR3 coding sequence is TGCAGTGGGACACTGAACACTGAAGCTTTCTTT. Encoded protein: CSGTLNTEAFF.

The rearrangement links TRBV29-1 to TRBJ2-1; 12 bases map to TRBD2. CDR1 is SQVTM, CDR2 ANQGSEA, per germline. J gave up 7 bases and V 6 bases, and 7 bases lay outside the gene matches. This CDR3 spans 14 amino acids. The CDR3 spells CSVQTSGSGNEQFF. The DNA of the CDR3 is TGCAGCGTACAGACTAGCGGGAGTGGTAATGAGCAGTTCTTC.

V and J are TRBV7-9 and TRBJ1-5; D gene ambiguous. Trimming removed 5 bases at V and 4 bases at J, with 12 bases between. Germline-derived CDR1 and CDR2 are SEHNR and FQNEAQ (reference sequence). The CDR3 loop spans 14 amino acids. DNA of the CDR3: TGTGCCAGCAGCCAAATGGACGGGAATCAGCCCCAGCATTTT. It encodes CASSQMDGNQPQHF.

This clonotype was seen a few times. The rearrangement links TRBV5-1 to TRBJ1-1; 8 bases are a match to TRBD1. Germline CDR1 reads SGHRS; CDR2 reads YFSETQ. CDR3 length: 17 residues. The V gene end was trimmed by 1 base and the J gene end by 8 bases; junction bases not matched to a gene: 16. CDR3 amino acids: CASSLFQTGTGGLEAFF. In DNA form, the CDR3 reads TGCGCCAGCAGCTTGTTTCAGACCGGGACAGGCGGCTTGGAAGCTTTCTTT. The entire variable domain, with the rest obtained from reference TRBV5-1 and TRBJ1-1, is as follows: KAGVTQTPRYLIKTRGQQVTLSCSPISGHRSVSWYQQTPGQGLQFLFEYFSETQRNKGNFPGRFSGRQFSNSRSEMNVSTLELGDSALYLCASSLFQTGTGGLEAFFGQGTRLTVV.